These 9 T cell receptor beta chains share one sample of origin, sequenced in a study of blood T cell repertoires in COVID-19 (dated by TCRdb to the early 2020s). Libraries were constructed by the immunoSEQ multiplex PCR assay. What TCRdb holds here is the immuneACCESS table cut down to in-frame rearrangements. Part of the clones is not present; checked against another copy, under half of the missing clones reflect an unresolved V gene, and the others are unexplained. The sample contains hundreds of thousands of clones, 70% to 90% of them found a single time. Of the sample, over 1.3% falls within the top ten clones. The source material was peripheral blood. These receptors were collected from a woman in her 30s with active or convalescent COVID-19.

The chain couples TRBV11-3 to TRBJ2-1; D is uncertain. The CDR3 contains 14 residues. CDR1 is SGHNT and CDR2 is YENEEA in the germline V gene. V lost 3 bases and J lost 6, with 12 bases in between. DNA of the CDR3: TGTGCCAGCAGCTTTAATCAGGCTGGCAATGAGCAGTTCTTC. Protein: CASSFNQAGNEQFF.

The rearrangement joins TRBV3-1 (or the pseudogene TRBV3-2) to TRBJ2-3; the match to TRBD1 covers 8 bases. Germline CDR1 LGHDT, CDR2 YNNKEL (reference sequence). Trimming cost V 1 base and J 1 base; bases outside gene matches: 7. The CDR3 has 17 amino acids. CDR3 nucleotide sequence: TGTGCCAGCAGCCAAGGGTTAGGCAGGGGGCGCACAGATACGCAGTATTTT. Translated, it gives CASSQGLGRGRTDTQYF.

This sequence joins TRBV3-1 (or the pseudogene TRBV3-2) and TRBJ1-2; D is unresolved. The CDR3 runs 13 residues. The V and J ends lost 2 bases and 3 bases respectively, with 7 bases between them. Per germline, CDR1 LGHDT and CDR2 YNNKEL (reference sequence). DNA of the CDR3: TGTGCCAGCAGCCAATCCCTCGACTATGGCTACACCTTC. Its protein product is CASSQSLDYGYTF.

The rearrangement links TRBV18 to TRBJ2-1; D possibly corresponds to TRBD2 (6 bases). Germline lookup yields CDR1 KGHSH and CDR2 LQKENI. Trimming removed 6 bases at V and 2 bases at J, with 17 bases between. This CDR3 is built from 16 residues. This CDR3 is CASSNSIASAYNEQFF. CDR3 bases: TGTGCCAGCTCCAATAGCATAGCTAGCGCCTACAATGAGCAGTTCTTC.

V and J are TRBV11-2 and TRBJ2-2; a weak D match, TRBD2 (6 bases). Trimming took off 8 bases at V and 0 bases at J, with 19 bases between the two ends. CDR3 length: 17 residues. CDR1 is SGHAT, CDR2 FQNNGV, per germline. For the CDR3, the DNA is TGTGCCAGCGCTTACCAAAAGGGAGGCCCGAACACCGGGGAGCTGTTTTTT. Encoded protein: CASAYQKGGPNTGELFF.

This clone was counted a few times. The V gene is TRBV21-1, the J gene TRBJ1-5; TRBD1, as called in the table, went unchecked against the DNA. TRBV21-1 is a listed pseudogene. The CDR3 runs 15 residues. CDR3 nucleotides: TGTGCCAGCAGCACTTTGGACAGGGTGCTTCAGCCCCAGCATTTT. Encoded protein: CASSTLDRVLQPQHF.

This chain links TRBV6-5 with TRBJ1-2; tentatively, D is TRBD1 (6 bases). V was shortened by 4 bases and J by 0 bases, with 15 bases between the two germline ends. Germline loops: CDR1 MNHEY, CDR2 SVGAGI. The CDR3 extends over 16 amino acids. For the CDR3, the DNA is TGTGCCAGCAGTTCCCCCTCGGACAGAGCTAACTATGGCTACACCTTC. This codes for CASSSPSDRANYGYTF.

This clone was picked up a small number of times. The V call is TRBV19, the J call TRBJ2-5, with no clear D. CDR1 is LNHDA, CDR2 SQIVND, per germline (reference sequence). The CDR3 runs 16 residues. The germline V and J ends were trimmed by 5 bases and 4 bases, with 20 bases remaining between them. The CDR3 DNA reads TGTGCCAGTAGTCCACTTGAGCCACTCAACGGAGAGACCCAGTACTTC. This translates into CASSPLEPLNGETQYF. The variable domain in full, completed from reference TRBV19 and TRBJ2-5, reads DGGITQSPKYLFRKEGQNVTLSCEQNLNHDAMYWYRQDPGQGLRLIYYSQIVNDFQKGDIAEGYSVSREKKESFPLTVTSAQKNPTAFYLCASSPLEPLNGETQYFGPGTRLLVL.

The chain couples TRBV11-2 to TRBJ2-7; D may be TRBD2 (7 bases). The germline gives CDR1 SGHAT, CDR2 FQNNGV. V shed 5 bases and J shed 4 bases, with 18 bases lying between them. The CDR3 covers 15 residues. The DNA of the CDR3 is TGTGCCAGCAGCGTACAACGGGGGGCTTGGTACGAGCAGTACTTC. Its translation: CASSVQRGAWYEQYF.